The subject of this entry is one T cell receptor (beta chain). The specificity of this receptor is unknown. No base qualities exist here, and no much larger clone lies one base off it. This specimen's time point label, per the study, means: baseline before first vaccination. Samples from vaccinated people were obtained from the UK trials COV001 and COV002, which included a single-blind randomized controlled phase 2/3 trial of AZD1222 (ChAdOx1 nCoV-19) in healthy adults. For TCRbeta chain sequencing, PBMC samples from trial participants were taken at day 0 and at day 28 after the second dose. This record comes from a study of T cell responses to AZD1222 COVID-19 vaccine (dated by TCRdb to the early 2020s). Describing the broader study: AZD1222 recipients given second doses at about 4 weeks or at about 12 weeks were pooled, since spike-specific TCR depth and breadth were not found to differ between the two schedules. Trial participants were enrolled into age subgroups of 18-55, 56-69 and 70-plus years, which contained about 150, 27 and 61 TCR-sequenced participants, respectively. A total of 230 to 250 trial participants underwent TCR sequencing, of whom about 210 received two doses of AZD1222 and roughly 25 received two doses of the MenACWY control vaccine.

What the research found in general, with its limitations: After two AZD1222 doses, spike-specific TCR breadth and depth were significantly higher than at day 0 and than in MenACWY recipients. No day 14 peak-response samples were available, so repertoires were characterized only after the peak T cell response. Nearly half of unique spike-specific TCRs reportedly recognized epitopes outside regions mutated in the B.1.351 and B.1.1.7 variants. In the small 56-69-year group, the increase in depth fell short of significance, most likely because of low power. CD4 TCRs associated with the vaccine covered the entire spike protein, and the dominant responses were in regions 160-218 and 743-854. Conclusions about previously exposed vaccinees were limited because only six AZD1222 recipients were SARS-CoV-2 seropositive at baseline. Participants were mostly white British and included more females than males, and it was suggested by the authors that clonal diversity may have been underestimated.

The CDR3 regions of human TCRbeta chains were analyzed by immunosequencing. The study's own analysis went as follows. TCRs in the repertoires were compared against a reference library of SARS-CoV-2-specific TCRs that had been generated with the MIRA antigen-specificity platform. Breadth meant the fraction of unique TCRs that were SARS-CoV-2-associated, whereas depth meant the fraction of total T cells that were SARS-CoV-2-associated. Using the MIRA data, every spike-specific TCR was mapped to the spike region that the TCR reacted to and assigned to either a CD4 or a CD8 class. Log10-transformed breadth and depth values were compared by one-way ANOVA with Sidak's multiple comparisons tests. Not all clones reach the TCRdb copy of this immuneACCESS table, which keeps in-frame sequences only. Checked studies attribute under half of the gap to unresolved V genes and leave the rest unexplained. V and J calls and clone size follow that table, whereas D and trimming were derived from the DNA. The sample profile shows approximately 120,000 clones; 70% to 90% of them were found once. About 10% of the sample is taken by the ten largest.

The CDR3 runs 16 amino acids, cysteine and phenylalanine included. This entry keeps only the CDR3 DNA: 48 bases, framed from base 1. Trimming takes 4 bases off V and 4 bases off J; junction bases not matched to a gene: 8. The germline V gene sets CDR1 to SGHRS and CDR2 to YFSETQ. This receptor was taken from an adult in good health. The V and J genes are TRBV5-1 and TRBJ2-3; 11 bases in between match TRBD1. The sample was peripheral blood, taken on day 0 of AZD1222 vaccination. The CDR3 has the sequence CASSPPGQGGADTQYF. The DNA reads TGCGCCAGCAGCCCGCCGGGACAGGGGGGGGCAGATACGCAGTATTTT.